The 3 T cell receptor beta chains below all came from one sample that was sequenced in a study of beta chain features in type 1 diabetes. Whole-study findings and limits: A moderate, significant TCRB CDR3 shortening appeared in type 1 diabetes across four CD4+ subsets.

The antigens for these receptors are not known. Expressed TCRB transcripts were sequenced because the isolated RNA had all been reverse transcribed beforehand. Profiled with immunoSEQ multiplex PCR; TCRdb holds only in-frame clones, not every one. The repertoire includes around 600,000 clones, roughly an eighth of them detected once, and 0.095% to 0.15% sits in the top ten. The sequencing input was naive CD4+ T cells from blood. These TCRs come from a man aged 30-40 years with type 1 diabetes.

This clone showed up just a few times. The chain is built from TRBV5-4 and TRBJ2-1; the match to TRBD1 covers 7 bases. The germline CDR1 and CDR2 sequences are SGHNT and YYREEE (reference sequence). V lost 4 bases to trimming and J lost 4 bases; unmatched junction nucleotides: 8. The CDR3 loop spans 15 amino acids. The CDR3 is CASSTPRDSYNEQFF. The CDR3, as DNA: TGTGCCAGCAGCACACCCCGGGACAGTTACAATGAGCAGTTCTTC.

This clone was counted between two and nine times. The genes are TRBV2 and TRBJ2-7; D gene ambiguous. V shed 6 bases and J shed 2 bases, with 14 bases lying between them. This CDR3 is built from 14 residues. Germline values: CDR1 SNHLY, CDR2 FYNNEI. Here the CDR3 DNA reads TGTGCCAGCAGGACCGGGTTCTGGCCCTACGAGCAGTACTTC. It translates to CASRTGFWPYEQYF. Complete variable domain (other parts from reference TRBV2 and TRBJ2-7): EPEVTQTPSHQVTQMGQEVILRCVPISNHLYFYWYRQILGQKVEFLVSFYNNEISEKSEIFDDQFSVERPDGSNFTLKIRSTKLEDSAMYFCASRTGFWPYEQYFGPGTRLTVT.

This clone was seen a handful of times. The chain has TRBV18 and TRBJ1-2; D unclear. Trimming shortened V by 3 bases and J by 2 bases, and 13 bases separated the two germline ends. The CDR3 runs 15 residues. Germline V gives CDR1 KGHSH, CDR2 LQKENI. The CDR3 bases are TGTGCCAGCTCACCCCCGTCGACAACCAACTATGGCTACACCTTC. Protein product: CASSPPSTTNYGYTF.